A single sample is the source of the 12 T cell receptor beta chains below, sequenced in a study of Tregs in tolerant kidney transplant recipients. The protocol was immunoSEQ multiplex PCR, while the TCRdb copy is restricted to in-frame clones and leaves out a portion. The data contain approximately 60,000 clones, around four fifths of them singletons. Material for sequencing was CD4+ T cells from blood. All receptors derive from a human donor in good health.

This chain joins TRBV7-2 and TRBJ1-3; no definite D call. The CDR3 runs 14 residues. Germline values: CDR1 SGHTA, CDR2 FQGNSA. The germline V and J ends were trimmed by 3 bases and 0 bases, with 6 bases remaining between them. The CDR3 DNA is TGTGCCAGCAGCTTCATCAACTCTGGAAACACCATATATTTT. It translates to CASSFINSGNTIYF.

The chain joins TRBV12-5 to TRBJ1-2; 8 bases align to TRBD1. Germline V gene sequence: CDR1 LGHNT, CDR2 FRNRAP. V shed 2 bases and J 4 bases; nucleotides not matched to a gene: 18. This CDR3 is 19 amino acids long. The CDR3 protein is CASGLRTGSIHPNSYGYTF. CDR3 in DNA: TGTGCTAGTGGTTTGAGGACAGGGTCAATCCATCCGAACTCCTATGGCTACACCTTC.

V gene TRBV10-3 combines with J gene TRBJ2-7; a possible D gene is TRBD1 (5 bases). V lost 0 bases and J lost 12, with 15 bases in between. Germline V lookup: CDR1 ENHRY, CDR2 SYGVKD. The CDR3 is made up of 13 amino acids. This CDR3 is CAISESDQGTGYF. As DNA, the CDR3 is TGTGCCATCAGTGAGTCAGACCAGGGCACCGGGTACTTC.

This clone has just one count. The CDR3 nucleotides are TGTGCCAGCAGCCGGGACAGTTTTCCCCCCGGGGAGCTGTTTTTT. Protein: CASSRDSFPPGELFF. The chain combines TRBV7-3 with TRBJ2-2, with TRBD1 identical over 7 bases. CDR3 length: 15 residues. In germline, CDR1 is SGHTA, CDR2 FQGTGA. With 5 bases clipped from V and 6 bases from J, the junction kept 9 bases outside the gene matches.

CDR3 loop: CASSLSAPKENEQFF. Written as DNA, the CDR3 is TGTGCCAGCAGTCTCAGCGCCCCAAAAGAAAATGAGCAGTTCTTC. The chain uses TRBV6-5 and TRBJ2-1; D uncertain. The V end was cut by 5 bases, the J end by 7 bases, with 18 bases between. The CDR3 spans 15 residues. Germline V gene sequence: CDR1 MNHEY, CDR2 SVGAGI.

The chain links TRBV7-9 to TRBJ2-5; no firm D call. CDR1 is SEHNR, CDR2 FQNEAQ, per germline (reference sequence). The CDR3 loop spans 13 amino acids. V gave up 2 bases and J gave up 5 bases, with 9 bases separating them. The CDR3 nucleotides read TGTGCCAGCAGCTTAAGGATACCGGAGACCCAGTACTTC. It is translated as CASSLRIPETQYF.

V is TRBV6-1 and J is TRBJ2-7; TRBD2 aligns across 7 bases. Germline CDR1 is MNHNS and CDR2 is SASEGT. The V gene end was trimmed by 8 bases and the J gene end by 4 bases; junction bases not matched to a gene: 14. This CDR3 region has 15 residues. Written as DNA, the CDR3 is TGTGCCAGCGGCCTGGGAGGGGCGATAGGGTACGAGCAGTACTTC. Protein product: CASGLGGAIGYEQYF.

The CDR3 nucleotides read TGTGCCAGCAGCCAAGGGCTCGGGTTAGCGACCTACGAGCAGTACTTC. The encoded protein is CASSQGLGLATYEQYF. The chain joins TRBV14 to TRBJ2-7; TRBD2 is a possible D gene (5 bases). CDR1 and CDR2 from the germline V gene are SGHDN and FVKESK. Deletions cut 1 base from V and 2 bases from J, with 15 bases between. The CDR3 sequence is 16 residues long. The full variable domain, its missing parts supplied by reference TRBV14 and TRBJ2-7, is EAGVTQFPSHSVIEKGQTVTLRCDPISGHDNLYWYRRVMGKEIKFLLHFVKESKQDESGMPNNRFLAERTGGTYSTLKVQPAELEDSGVYFCASSQGLGLATYEQYFGPGTRLTVT.

The V and J genes are TRBV30 and TRBJ2-1; 11 bases line up with TRBD2. There are 15 residues in the CDR3. Germline assignment: CDR1 GTSNPN and CDR2 SVGIG (reference sequence). The J segment lost 6 bases and the V segment lost 0 bases, leaving 4 bases of the junction unmatched. Written as DNA, the CDR3 is TGTGCCTGGAGTGTAATCCTAGCGGGGGGCAATGAGCAGTTCTTC. It yields the protein CAWSVILAGGNEQFF.

The chain combines TRBV6-1 with TRBJ2-1; possibly TRBD1 for D (5 bases). Germline V gives CDR1 MNHNS, CDR2 SASEGT. This CDR3 spans 17 amino acids. The V end was cut by 1 base, the J end by 7 bases, with 20 bases between. Written as DNA, the CDR3 is TGTGCCAGCAGTGAAGGGGGCGGATACACTTACGGGAATGAGCAGTTCTTC. Translation: CASSEGGGYTYGNEQFF.

The V gene is TRBV21-1, the J gene TRBJ1-2; the listed D gene, TRBD1, was not tested against the DNA. TRBV21-1 is a known pseudogene. The CDR3 spans 18 residues. CDR3 region: CASSKVKGASGLNYGYTF. The CDR3 bases are TGTGCCAGCAGCAAAGTTAAGGGGGCAAGTGGACTTAACTATGGCTACACCTTC.

This chain links TRBV18 with TRBJ1-3, with no clear D. The CDR3 totals 14 residues. Trimming stripped 3 bases from V and 0 bases from J, with 6 bases between. Germline CDR1 and CDR2: KGHSH and LQKENI. This CDR3 is CASSPDSSGNTIYF. The CDR3 bases are TGTGCCAGCTCACCTGACTCCTCTGGAAACACCATATATTTT.